This record looks at one T cell receptor beta chain sequence and its context. The treatment is: preoperative locoregional IRX-2 cytokine immunotherapy. Trimming took 5 bases from V and 0 from J, leaving 14 bases between them. The CDR3 spans 15 residues. The data stem from a study of preoperative IRX-2 immunotherapy in early breast cancer. Libraries were prepared by immunoSEQ multiplex PCR; TCRdb keeps only in-frame clonotypes and omits some of them. This sample has 40,000 to 50,000 clones, with approximately 77% found just once. This clonotype originated in a human donor with breast cancer. Specimen: tumor tissue, collected after IRX-2 immunotherapy. The chain carries TRBV7-1 and TRBJ2-7; D uncertain. TRBV7-1 qualifies as an ORF whose function is uncertain. The CDR3 loop is CASSVNPASSYEQYF. Here the CDR3 DNA reads TGTGCCAGCAGCGTTAACCCCGCGAGCTCCTACGAGCAGTACTTC.